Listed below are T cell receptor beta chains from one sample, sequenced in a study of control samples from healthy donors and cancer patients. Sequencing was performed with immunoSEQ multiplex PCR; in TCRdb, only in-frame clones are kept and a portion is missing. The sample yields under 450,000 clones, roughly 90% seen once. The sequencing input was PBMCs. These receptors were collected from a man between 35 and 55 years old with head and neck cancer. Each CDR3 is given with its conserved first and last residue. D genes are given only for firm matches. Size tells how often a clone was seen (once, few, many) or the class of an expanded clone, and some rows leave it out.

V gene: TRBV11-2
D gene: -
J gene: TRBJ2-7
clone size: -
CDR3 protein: CASNPFSGSGYEQYF
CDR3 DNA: TGTGCCAGCAACCCTTTTTCGGGATCCGGCTACGAGCAGTACTTC

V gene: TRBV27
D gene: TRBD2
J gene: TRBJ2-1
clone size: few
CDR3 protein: CASSPLGLAGHSNEQFF
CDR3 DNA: TGTGCCAGCAGTCCCTTAGGACTAGCGGGACATAGCAATGAGCAGTTCTTC

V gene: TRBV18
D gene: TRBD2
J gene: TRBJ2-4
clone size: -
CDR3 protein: CASSPLGGAKNIQYF
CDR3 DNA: TGTGCCAGCTCACCCCTGGGGGGGGCCAAAAACATTCAGTACTTC

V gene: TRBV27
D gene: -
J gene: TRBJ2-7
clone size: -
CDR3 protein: CASSRLPTMRYF
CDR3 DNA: TGTGCCAGCAGTCGTCTACCTACGATGAGGTACTTC

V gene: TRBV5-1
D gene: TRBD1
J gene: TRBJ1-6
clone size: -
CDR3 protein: CASSLGPRTGNNSPLHF
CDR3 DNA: TGCGCCAGCAGCTTGGGGCCTCGGACAGGGAATAATTCACCCCTCCACTTT

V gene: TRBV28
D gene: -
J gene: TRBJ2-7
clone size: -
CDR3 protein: CASSSSGALTPYEQYF
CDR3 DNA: TGTGCCAGCAGTAGCTCAGGGGCTCTGACTCCCTACGAGCAGTACTTC

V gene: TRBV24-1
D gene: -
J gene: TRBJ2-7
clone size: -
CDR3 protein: CATGAVVGRDPYEQYF
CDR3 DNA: TGTGCCACCGGAGCGGTCGTAGGCAGGGATCCCTACGAGCAGTACTTC

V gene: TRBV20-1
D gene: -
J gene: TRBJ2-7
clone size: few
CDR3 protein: CSASNRGTYEQYF
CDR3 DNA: TGCAGTGCTAGTAATAGGGGTACCTACGAGCAGTACTTC

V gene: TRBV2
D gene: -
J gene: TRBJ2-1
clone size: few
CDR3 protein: CASSVGTSSYNEQFF
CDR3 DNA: TGTGCCAGCAGTGTAGGAACGTCCTCCTACAATGAGCAGTTCTTC

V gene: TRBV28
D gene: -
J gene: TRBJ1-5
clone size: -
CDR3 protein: CASSLVSNQPQHF
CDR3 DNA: TGTGCCAGCAGTTTAGTCTCCAATCAGCCCCAGCATTTT

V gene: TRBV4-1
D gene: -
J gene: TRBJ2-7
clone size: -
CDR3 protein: CASSQDRGQGYEQYF
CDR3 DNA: TGCGCCAGCAGCCAAGATCGGGGACAAGGCTACGAGCAGTACTTC

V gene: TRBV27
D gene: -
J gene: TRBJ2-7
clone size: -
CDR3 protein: CASSLMRGTYEQYF
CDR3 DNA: TGTGCCAGCTCCCTTATGAGGGGGACCTACGAGCAGTACTTC

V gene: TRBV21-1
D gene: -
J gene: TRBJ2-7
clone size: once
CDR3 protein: CASSKAPCGGLQYF
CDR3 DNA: TGTGCCAGCAGCAAAGCGCCCTGTGGTGGTTTGCAGTACTTC

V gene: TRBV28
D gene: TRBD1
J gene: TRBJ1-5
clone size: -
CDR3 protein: CASSYPGQADQPQHF
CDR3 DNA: TGTGCCAGCAGTTACCCCGGACAGGCCGATCAGCCCCAGCATTTT

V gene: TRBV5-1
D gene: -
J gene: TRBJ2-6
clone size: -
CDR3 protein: CASSLSSGANVLTF
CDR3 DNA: TGCGCCAGCAGCTTGAGCTCTGGGGCCAACGTCCTGACTTTC

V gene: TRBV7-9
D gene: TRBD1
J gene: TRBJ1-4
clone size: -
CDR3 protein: CASSQWDRGGEKLFF
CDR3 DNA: TGTGCCAGCAGCCAATGGGACAGGGGTGGAGAAAAACTGTTTTTT

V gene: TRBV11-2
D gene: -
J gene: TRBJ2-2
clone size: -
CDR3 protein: CASSLIAGAHTGELFF
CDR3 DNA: TGTGCCAGCAGCTTAATTGCGGGGGCGCATACCGGGGAGCTGTTTTTT

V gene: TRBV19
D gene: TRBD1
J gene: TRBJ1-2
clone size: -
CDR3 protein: CASSKAGTGAPYGYTF
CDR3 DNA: TGTGCCAGTAGCAAGGCCGGGACAGGGGCTCCCTATGGCTACACCTTC

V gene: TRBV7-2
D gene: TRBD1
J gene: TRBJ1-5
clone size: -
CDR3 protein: CASSSQGAGGNQPQHF
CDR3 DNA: TGTGCCAGCAGCTCACAGGGGGCAGGTGGCAATCAGCCCCAGCATTTT

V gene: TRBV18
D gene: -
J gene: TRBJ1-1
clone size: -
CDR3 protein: CASSPLQGRGTEAFF
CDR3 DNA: TGTGCCAGCTCACCACTCCAGGGGCGAGGCACTGAAGCTTTCTTT

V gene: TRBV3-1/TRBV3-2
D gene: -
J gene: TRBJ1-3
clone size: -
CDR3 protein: CASSQPLDGFGNTIYF
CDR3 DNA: TGTGCCAGCAGCCAACCCCTTGACGGGTTTGGAAACACCATATATTTT

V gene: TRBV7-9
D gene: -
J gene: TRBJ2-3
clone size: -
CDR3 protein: CASSSDSRVPDTQYF
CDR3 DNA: TGTGCCAGCAGCTCCGACTCTAGAGTTCCAGATACGCAGTATTTT

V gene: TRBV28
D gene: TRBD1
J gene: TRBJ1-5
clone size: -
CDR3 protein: CASKGTDFNQPQHF
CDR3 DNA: TGTGCCAGCAAGGGGACAGACTTTAATCAGCCCCAGCATTTT

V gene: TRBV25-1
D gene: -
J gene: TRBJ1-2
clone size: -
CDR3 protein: CASSEGRRGYTF
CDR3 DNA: TGTGCCAGCAGTGAGGGCAGGCGGGGCTACACCTTC

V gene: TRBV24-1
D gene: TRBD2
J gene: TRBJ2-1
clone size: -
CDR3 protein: CATSDSTSGSGNEQFF
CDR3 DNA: TGTGCCACCAGTGACTCGACTAGCGGGAGTGGCAATGAGCAGTTCTTC

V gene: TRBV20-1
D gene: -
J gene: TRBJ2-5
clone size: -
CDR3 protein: CSARGGETQYF
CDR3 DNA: TGCAGTGCCAGAGGGGGAGAGACCCAGTACTTC

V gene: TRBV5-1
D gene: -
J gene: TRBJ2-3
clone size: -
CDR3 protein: CASSFGRDNRFTDTQYF
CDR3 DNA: TGCGCCAGCAGCTTTGGCAGGGACAACCGCTTCACAGATACGCAGTATTTT

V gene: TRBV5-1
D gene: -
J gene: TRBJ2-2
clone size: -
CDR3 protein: CASSSEAIANTGELFF
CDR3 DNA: TGCGCCAGCAGCTCAGAGGCAATCGCGAACACCGGGGAGCTGTTTTTT

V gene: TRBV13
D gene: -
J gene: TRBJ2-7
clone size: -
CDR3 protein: CASSPGPSNYEQYF
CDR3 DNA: TGTGCCAGCAGCCCCGGCCCGAGCAACTACGAGCAGTACTTC

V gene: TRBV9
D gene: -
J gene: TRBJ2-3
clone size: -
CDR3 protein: CASSVDVSMWGLEGTQYF
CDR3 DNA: TGTGCCAGCAGCGTAGATGTTTCAATGTGGGGACTTGAGGGGACGCAGTATTTT

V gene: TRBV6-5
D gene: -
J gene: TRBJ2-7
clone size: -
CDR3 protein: CASSLRDHYEQYF
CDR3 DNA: TGTGCCAGCAGTTTAAGGGACCACTACGAGCAGTACTTC

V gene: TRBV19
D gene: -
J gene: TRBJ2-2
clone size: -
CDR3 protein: CASSIFWRANTGELFF
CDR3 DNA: TGTGCCAGTAGTATATTCTGGCGGGCGAACACCGGGGAGCTGTTTTTT

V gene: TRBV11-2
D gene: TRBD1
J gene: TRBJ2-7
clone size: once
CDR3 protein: CASSIGQGQPEYF
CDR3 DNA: TGTGCCAGCAGCATTGGACAGGGACAACCAGAGTACTTC

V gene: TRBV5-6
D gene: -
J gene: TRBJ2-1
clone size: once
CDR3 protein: CASSSPVKAYNEQFF
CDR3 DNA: TGTGCCAGCAGTTCTCCCGTGAAGGCCTACAATGAGCAGTTCTTC

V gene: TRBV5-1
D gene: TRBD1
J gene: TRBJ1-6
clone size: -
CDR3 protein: CASSFSEGQGNSPLHF
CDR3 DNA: TGCGCCAGCAGTTTCTCAGAAGGACAGGGGAATTCACCCCTCCACTTT

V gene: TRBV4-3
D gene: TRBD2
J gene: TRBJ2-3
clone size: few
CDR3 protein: CASSQELLAGGVDTQYF
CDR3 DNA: TGCGCCAGCAGCCAAGAACTTCTAGCGGGGGGTGTAGATACGCAGTATTTT

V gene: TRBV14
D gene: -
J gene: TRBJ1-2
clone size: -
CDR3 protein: CASSQQGNYGYTF
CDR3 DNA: TGTGCCAGCAGCCAGCAGGGGAACTATGGCTACACCTTC

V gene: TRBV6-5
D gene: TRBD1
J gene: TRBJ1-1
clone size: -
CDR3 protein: CASSPDRVATEAFF
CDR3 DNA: TGTGCCAGCAGTCCCGACAGGGTTGCCACTGAAGCTTTCTTT

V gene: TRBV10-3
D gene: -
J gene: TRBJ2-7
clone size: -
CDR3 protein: CAISDTGDLYEQYF
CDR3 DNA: TGTGCCATCAGTGATACTGGGGACCTCTACGAGCAGTACTTC

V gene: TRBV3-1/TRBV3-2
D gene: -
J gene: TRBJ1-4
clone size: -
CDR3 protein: CASSLREKLFF
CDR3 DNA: TGTGCCAGCAGCCTTCGGGAAAAACTGTTTTTT

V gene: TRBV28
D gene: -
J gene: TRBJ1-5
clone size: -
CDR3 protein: CASKYGTNQPQHF
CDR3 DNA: TGTGCCAGCAAGTACGGTACCAATCAGCCCCAGCATTTT

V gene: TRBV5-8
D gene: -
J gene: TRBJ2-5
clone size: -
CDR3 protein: CASSFRGAETQYF
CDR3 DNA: TGTGCCAGCAGCTTCCGGGGGGCTGAGACCCAGTACTTC

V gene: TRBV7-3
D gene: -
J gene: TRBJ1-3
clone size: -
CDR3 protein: CASSLLGNTGSGNTIYF
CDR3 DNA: TGTGCCAGCAGCTTATTAGGGAATACTGGCTCTGGAAACACCATATATTTT

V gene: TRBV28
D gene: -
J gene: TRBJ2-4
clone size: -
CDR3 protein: CASTPGDEFNIQYF
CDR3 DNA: TGTGCCAGCACACCAGGGGATGAGTTCAACATTCAGTACTTC

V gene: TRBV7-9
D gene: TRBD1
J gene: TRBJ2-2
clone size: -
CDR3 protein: CASAGGFLANTGELFF
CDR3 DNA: TGTGCCAGTGCAGGGGGCTTCCTAGCGAACACCGGGGAGCTGTTTTTT

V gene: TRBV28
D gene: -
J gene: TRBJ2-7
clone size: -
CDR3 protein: CASSYGGGSYEQYF
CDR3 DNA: TGTGCCAGCAGTTATGGGGGAGGTTCCTACGAGCAGTACTTC

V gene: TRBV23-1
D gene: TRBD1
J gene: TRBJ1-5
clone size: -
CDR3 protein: CASAKAGTGGGGNQPQHF
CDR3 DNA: TGCGCCAGCGCTAAGGCCGGGACAGGGGGTGGGGGCAATCAGCCCCAGCATTTT

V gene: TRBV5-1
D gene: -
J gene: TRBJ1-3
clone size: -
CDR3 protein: CASSLGQSSGNTIYF
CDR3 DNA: TGCGCCAGCAGCTTGGGGCAGTCCTCTGGAAACACCATATATTTT

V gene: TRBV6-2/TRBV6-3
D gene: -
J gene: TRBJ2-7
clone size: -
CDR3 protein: CASSYSHSPHEQYF
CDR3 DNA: TGTGCCAGCAGTTACTCCCACAGTCCCCACGAGCAGTACTTC

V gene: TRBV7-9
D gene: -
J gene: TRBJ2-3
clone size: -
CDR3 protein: CASTSASDTQYF
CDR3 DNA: TGTGCCAGCACTAGTGCCTCAGATACGCAGTATTTT

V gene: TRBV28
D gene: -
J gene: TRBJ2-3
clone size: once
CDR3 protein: CASSTQGAPADTQYF
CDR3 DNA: TGTGCCAGCAGTACCCAAGGGGCCCCAGCAGATACGCAGTATTTT

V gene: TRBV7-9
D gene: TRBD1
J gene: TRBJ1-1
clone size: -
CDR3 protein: CASSLPGGGQGNTEAFF
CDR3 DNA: TGTGCCAGCAGCTTACCCGGGGGGGGACAGGGTAACACTGAAGCTTTCTTT

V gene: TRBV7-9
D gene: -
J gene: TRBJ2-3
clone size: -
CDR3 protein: CASSLWGSTDTQYF
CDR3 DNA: TGTGCCAGCAGCCTTTGGGGGTCTACAGATACGCAGTATTTT